The 27 T cell receptor beta chains reported below all come from one sample, sequenced in a study of Tregs in tolerant kidney transplant recipients. These receptors lack a known antigen. Produced via immunoSEQ multiplex PCR; TCRdb's table is partial and in-frame only. The sample carries under 13,000 clones, around 91% recorded once. Sequences were derived from Tregs from blood cultured with allogeneic cells, sampled before the transplant. These receptors originate from a human patient who received a combined kidney and bone marrow transplant.

The chain has TRBV7-2 and TRBJ2-7; D not certain. CDR1 and CDR2 (germline): SGHTA, FQGNSA. Deletions cut 1 base from V and 0 bases from J, with 10 bases between. The CDR3 runs to 15 residues. DNA of the CDR3: TGTGCCAGCAGCTTAGTTGGGTCCTACTCCTACGAGCAGTACTTC. Its protein product is CASSLVGSYSYEQYF.

The genes are TRBV7-9 and TRBJ2-7; D is possibly TRBD1 (6 bases). Germline V gene lookup returns CDR1 SEHNR and CDR2 FQNEAQ (reference sequence). The CDR3 totals 14 residues. Between the trimmed V and J ends, which lost 5 bases and 5 bases, there was a span of 16 bases. CDR3 protein: CASSIPGQGNEQYF. The CDR3 coding sequence is TGTGCCAGCAGCATTCCGGGACAAGGAAACGAGCAGTACTTC.

The chain has TRBV7-2 and TRBJ1-4; the D is unclear. Trimming pared 2 bases from V and 5 bases from J, leaving 9 bases between. Germline V gene data show CDR1 as SGHTA and CDR2 as FQGNSA. This CDR3 region has 14 residues. The CDR3 DNA reads as TGTGCCAGCAGCTTACGCGGCGCCAATGAAAAACTGTTTTTT. It is translated as CASSLRGANEKLFF.

The CDR3 DNA follows: TGTGCCAGCAGCTTGGAAGGGGGCTATGGCTACACCTTC. Its translation is CASSLEGGYGYTF. The V call is TRBV5-5, the J call TRBJ1-2; the D gene is possibly TRBD1 (6 bases). The CDR3 is 13 amino acids. The ends were cut back, 0 bases at V and 4 bases at J, with 7 bases in the middle. Germline-derived CDR1 and CDR2 are SGHKS and YYEKEE (reference sequence).

The J gene is TRBJ2-3, the V gene TRBV11-3; D might be TRBD1 or TRBD2, each matching 5 bases. The V end was cut by 5 bases, the J end by 11 bases, with 20 bases between. CDR3 length: 14 residues. CDR1 is SGHNT, CDR2 YENEEA, per germline. DNA for the CDR3: TGTGCCAGCAGCGTGGGGACCCGCCGGGAAGAGCAGTATTTT. Protein product: CASSVGTRREEQYF.

The chain joins TRBV10-3 to TRBJ2-3; 14 bases are shared with TRBD2. This CDR3 is built from 14 residues. With V trimmed by 6 bases and J by 5 bases, 1 base remained unmatched. Germline CDR1 is ENHRY and CDR2 is SYGVKD. CDR3 coding DNA: TGTGCCATCAGAGGACTAGCGGGGGGAGATACGCAGTATTTT. Translated: CAIRGLAGGDTQYF.

The chain employs TRBV5-4 and TRBJ2-7; the D is unclear. The V gene's germline CDR1 is SGHNT and CDR2 YYREEE (reference sequence). This CDR3 is 13 amino acids long. V was cut by 1 base and J by 6 bases, with 11 bases left in between. CDR3 bases: TGTGCCAGCAGCTTGCTGGCAATCGGCGAGCAGTACTTC. Protein: CASSLLAIGEQYF.

This clone was picked up one time. The V gene is TRBV9, the J gene TRBJ1-1; D is unresolved. Germline assignment: CDR1 SGDLS and CDR2 YYNGEE. This CDR3 spans 15 amino acids. Trimming shortened V by 3 bases and J by 2 bases, and 14 bases separated the two germline ends. CDR3 nucleotides: TGTGCCAGCAGCGGCCCGGGGTATAGAAACACTGAAGCTTTCTTT. This sequence encodes CASSGPGYRNTEAFF. The entire variable domain, with the rest obtained from reference TRBV9 and TRBJ1-1, is as follows: DSGVTQTPKHLITATGQRVTLRCSPRSGDLSVYWYQQSLDQGLQFLIQYYNGEERAKGNILERFSAQQFPDLHSELNLSSLELGDSALYFCASSGPGYRNTEAFFGQGTRLTVV.

The chain couples TRBV5-1 to TRBJ2-3; 13 nucleotides match TRBD2. V lost 4 bases and J lost 5; bases outside the gene matches: 7. The CDR3 extends over 16 amino acids. The germline V gene has CDR1 SGHRS and CDR2 YFSETQ. This CDR3 reads CASSTTSGGVLDTQYF. The CDR3 DNA reads as TGCGCCAGCAGCACCACTAGCGGGGGGGTTTTAGATACGCAGTATTTT.

This clone has a handful of counts. This chain joins TRBV7-6 and TRBJ2-5; the D gene could be TRBD1 or TRBD2 (6 bases each). CDR3 length equals 15 residues. V lost 5 bases and J lost 5, with 18 bases in between. The germline V gene encodes CDR1 SGHVS and CDR2 FNYEAQ. Here the CDR3 reads CASSPRGTRGETQYF. In DNA, the CDR3 is TGTGCCAGCAGCCCACGGGGGACACGGGGGGAGACCCAGTACTTC.

The CDR3 spells CASSWGPGQTNYGYTF. In DNA form, the CDR3 reads TGCGCCAGCAGCTGGGGTCCGGGACAGACTAACTATGGCTACACCTTC. The chain joins TRBV5-1 to TRBJ1-2; 7 nucleotides align to TRBD1. Germline V CDR1 and CDR2: SGHRS, YFSETQ. J was trimmed by 0 bases and V by 3 bases; bases with no gene match: 8. There are 16 residues in the CDR3.

The chain joins TRBV20-1 to TRBJ2-5; weak D call: TRBD1 (5 bases). Deletions cut 7 bases from V and 10 bases from J, with 16 bases between. CDR3 length: 11 amino acids. Germline V CDR1 and CDR2: DFQATT, SNEGSKA (reference sequence). The CDR3 DNA reads as TGCAGTGGAGATATTAGGGGTGGCCAGTACTTC. Protein product: CSGDIRGGQYF.

This clone was seen a handful of times. J is TRBJ1-1 and V is TRBV10-3, with D perhaps matching TRBD1 (5 bases). Trimming removed 0 bases from V and 5 bases from J, with 10 bases in between. CDR1 is ENHRY and CDR2 is SYGVKD in the germline V gene. This CDR3 is built from 14 residues. CDR3 nucleotide sequence: TGTGCCATCAGTGAGTCGACTCGGGGGACTGAAGCTTTCTTT. This encodes CAISESTRGTEAFF.

To note about this clone: This sample includes further DNA sequences coding for the same CDR3. V gene TRBV5-1 combines with J gene TRBJ1-2; a possible D gene is TRBD1 (6 bases). With 1 base removed from V and 2 bases from J, the gap between germline ends came to 12 bases. This CDR3 has 15 amino acids. CDR1 is SGHRS, CDR2 YFSETQ, per germline. The CDR3 sequence is CASSLRGGENYGYTF. In nucleotides, the CDR3 is TGCGCCAGCAGCTTGAGGGGGGGCGAAAACTATGGCTACACCTTC.

This rearrangement joins TRBV4-2 to TRBJ2-1, with a possible D match to TRBD2 (5 bases). The CDR3 spans 14 residues. CDR1 is LGHNA and CDR2 is YNFKEQ in the germline V gene. Trimming took off 0 bases at V and 4 bases at J, with 7 bases between the two ends. This CDR3 reads CASSQDEGYNEQFF. The CDR3 DNA sequence: TGTGCCAGCAGCCAAGATGAGGGTTACAATGAGCAGTTCTTC.

The gene calls are TRBV4-3 and TRBJ2-1; 7 positions agree with TRBD2. The ends lost 1 base at V and 5 bases at J; junction bases unmatched: 11. Germline V gene sequence: CDR1 LGHNA, CDR2 YSLEER. The length of the CDR3 is 17 residues. CDR3 loop: CASSQVRSGLLNNEQFF. The CDR3 nucleotides read TGCGCCAGCAGCCAAGTGCGGTCGGGACTACTAAACAATGAGCAGTTCTTC.

This clone appeared a single time. The chain carries TRBV15 and TRBJ1-6; D may be TRBD1 (6 bases). Germline CDR1 and CDR2: LNHNV and YYDKDF (reference sequence). The length of the CDR3 is 14 residues. V dropped 6 bases and J dropped 6 bases, with 12 bases sitting between them. The CDR3 spells CATRSPGVNSPLHF. CDR3 DNA: TGTGCCACCAGAAGTCCAGGGGTTAATTCACCCCTCCACTTT. Complete variable domain (other parts from reference TRBV15 and TRBJ1-6): DAMVIQNPRYQVTQFGKPVTLSCSQTLNHNVMYWYQQKSSQAPKLLFHYYDKDFNNEADTPDNFQSRRPNTSFCFLDIRSPGLGDTAMYLCATRSPGVNSPLHFGNGTRLTVT.

The count of this clone is one. Distinct nucleotide sequences in the sample also encode this CDR3. CDR3 bases: TGTGCCAGCAGTGAAGGACAGGGGTATAATGGCTACACCTTC. This encodes CASSEGQGYNGYTF. J is TRBJ1-2 and V is TRBV2, with 8 bases lining up with TRBD1. V shed 1 base and J 6 bases; nucleotides not matched to a gene: 4. The germline CDR1 and CDR2 sequences are SNHLY and FYNNEI. The CDR3 runs to 14 residues. The full variable domain, completed using reference TRBV2 and TRBJ1-2, is EPEVTQTPSHQVTQMGQEVILRCVPISNHLYFYWYRQILGQKVEFLVSFYNNEISEKSEIFDDQFSVERPDGSNFTLKIRSTKLEDSAMYFCASSEGQGYNGYTFGSGTRLTVV.

This chain uses TRBV6-4 with TRBJ2-3; D is perhaps TRBD1 (5 bases). This CDR3 is built from 13 residues. V was shortened by 4 bases and J by 4 bases, with 9 bases between the two germline ends. CDR1 MRHNA and CDR2 SNTAGT come from the germline V gene. For the CDR3, the DNA is TGTGCCAGCAGTGTGCGGACATCAGATACGCAGTATTTT. This gives the protein CASSVRTSDTQYF.

The rearrangement links TRBV28 to TRBJ2-4; the D gene is possibly TRBD1 (6 bases). The CDR3 runs to 14 residues. Germline CDR1 reads MDHEN; CDR2 reads SYDVKM. The V and J ends lost 3 bases and 7 bases respectively, with 13 bases between them. In DNA form, the CDR3 reads TGTGCCAGCAGTTTCCACAGGGCCCGGAACATTCAGTACTTC. This codes for CASSFHRARNIQYF.

The CDR3 protein is CASSLAPDTQYF. In DNA, the CDR3 is TGCGCCAGCAGCTTGGCCCCAGATACGCAGTATTTT. The rearrangement uses TRBV5-1 and TRBJ2-3, with D hard to call. V gave up 0 bases and J gave up 4 bases, with 3 bases separating them. Germline V gene sequence: CDR1 SGHRS, CDR2 YFSETQ. CDR3 size: 12 residues.

This clone was found a few times. This rearrangement joins TRBV4-2 to TRBJ2-1, with TRBD1 as a possible D gene (6 bases). V lost 5 bases and J lost 8, with 22 bases in between. The CDR3 totals 16 residues. Germline CDR1 reads LGHNA; CDR2 reads YNFKEQ. The CDR3 DNA reads TGTGCCAGCAGCTCCAGCGAGACAGGTTGGGCCTATGAGCAGTTCTTC. Encoded protein: CASSSSETGWAYEQFF.

The rearrangement uses TRBV14 and TRBJ2-7; 10 bases fit TRBD1. V shed 4 bases and J 3 bases; nucleotides not matched to a gene: 12. Germline V gene data show CDR1 as SGHDN and CDR2 as FVKESK. This CDR3 has 17 amino acids. The CDR3 coding sequence is TGTGCCAGCAGCCCTTTAGAACCCCGGACAGGGGGCTACGAGCAGTACTTC. This translates into CASSPLEPRTGGYEQYF.

The V and J genes are TRBV6-4 and TRBJ2-3; 10 bases match TRBD1. The CDR3 loop spans 16 amino acids. Germline V lookup: CDR1 MRHNA, CDR2 SNTAGT. Trimming cost V 3 bases and J 3 bases; bases outside gene matches: 6. The CDR3 loop is CASSETGGSGTDTQYF. The DNA for the CDR3 is TGTGCCAGCAGTGAGACAGGGGGCTCGGGAACAGATACGCAGTATTTT.

The chain links TRBV7-2 to TRBJ1-5; D may be TRBD1 (6 bases). Germline V gene sequence: CDR1 SGHTA, CDR2 FQGNSA. CDR3 length: 15 residues. V was clipped by 1 base and J by 2 bases, with 9 bases between them. The DNA of the CDR3 is TGTGCCAGCAGCTTAGTGGGGGGCCGCAATCAGCCCCAGCATTTT. Protein product: CASSLVGGRNQPQHF.

This clone has only one observation. The CDR3 sequence: CASSFGGYSNQPQHF. CDR3 sequence (DNA): TGTGCCAGCAGTTTTGGGGGTTATAGCAATCAGCCCCAGCATTTT. V usage is TRBV6-6 and J usage is TRBJ1-5, with D possibly being TRBD1 (5 bases). The germline V gene encodes CDR1 MNHNY and CDR2 SVGAGI (reference sequence). The CDR3 has 15 residues. V shed 4 bases and J shed 0 bases, with 10 bases lying between them.

The V gene is TRBV5-1, the J gene TRBJ1-5; D gene ambiguous. CDR3 size: 15 residues. CDR1 is SGHRS and CDR2 is YFSETQ in the germline V gene. Trimming cost V 0 bases and J 4 bases, with 11 bases left between them. The CDR3 here is CASSLAGLRNQPQHF. CDR3 coding DNA: TGCGCCAGCAGCTTGGCAGGCCTTAGGAATCAGCCCCAGCATTTT.